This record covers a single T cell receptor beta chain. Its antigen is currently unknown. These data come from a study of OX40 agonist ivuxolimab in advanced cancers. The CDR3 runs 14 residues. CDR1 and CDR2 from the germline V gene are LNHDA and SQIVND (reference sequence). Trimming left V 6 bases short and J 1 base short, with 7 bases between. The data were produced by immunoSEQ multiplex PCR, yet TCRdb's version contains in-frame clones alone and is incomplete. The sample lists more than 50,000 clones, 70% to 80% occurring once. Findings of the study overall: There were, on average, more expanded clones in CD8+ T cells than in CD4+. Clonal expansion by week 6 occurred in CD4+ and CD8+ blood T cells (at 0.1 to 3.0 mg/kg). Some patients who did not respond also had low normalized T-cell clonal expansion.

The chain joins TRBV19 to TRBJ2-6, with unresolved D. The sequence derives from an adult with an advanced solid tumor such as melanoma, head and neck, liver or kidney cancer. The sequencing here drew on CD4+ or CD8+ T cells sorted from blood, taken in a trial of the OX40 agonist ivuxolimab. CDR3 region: CASSVRSGANVLTF. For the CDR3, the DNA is TGTGCCAGTAGCGTAAGGTCTGGGGCCAACGTCCTGACTTTC.